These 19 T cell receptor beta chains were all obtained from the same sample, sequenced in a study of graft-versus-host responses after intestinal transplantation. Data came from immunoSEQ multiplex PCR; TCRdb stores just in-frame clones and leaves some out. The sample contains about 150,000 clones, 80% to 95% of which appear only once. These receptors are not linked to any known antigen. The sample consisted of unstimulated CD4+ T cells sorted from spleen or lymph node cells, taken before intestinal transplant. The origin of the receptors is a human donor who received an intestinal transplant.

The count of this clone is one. CDR3 amino acids: CASSATGRGMVGNTIYF. DNA of the CDR3: TGTGCCAGCAGCGCCACCGGTCGGGGAATGGTTGGAAACACCATATATTTT. The chain carries TRBV7-9 and TRBJ1-3; D unresolved. The CDR3 spans 17 residues. CDR1 and CDR2 from the germline V gene are SEHNR and FQNEAQ (reference sequence). V was cut by 5 bases and J by 3 bases, with 20 bases left in between. The full variable domain, completed using reference TRBV7-9 and TRBJ1-3, is DTGVSQNPRHKITKRGQNVTFRCDPISEHNRLYWYRQTLGQGPEFLTYFQNEAQLEKSRLLSDRFSAERPKGSFSTLEIQRTEQGDSAMYLCASSATGRGMVGNTIYFGEGSWLTVV.

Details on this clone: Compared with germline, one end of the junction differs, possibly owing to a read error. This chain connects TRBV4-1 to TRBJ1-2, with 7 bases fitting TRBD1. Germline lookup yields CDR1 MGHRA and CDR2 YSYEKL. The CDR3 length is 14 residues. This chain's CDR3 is CASSPDRINYGHTF. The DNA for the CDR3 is TGCGCCAGCAGCCCGGACAGGATTAACTATGGCCACACCTTC.

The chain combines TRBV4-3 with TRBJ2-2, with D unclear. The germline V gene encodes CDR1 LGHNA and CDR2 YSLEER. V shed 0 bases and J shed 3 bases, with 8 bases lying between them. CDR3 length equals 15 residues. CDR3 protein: CASSQDDRYTGELFF. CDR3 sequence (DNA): TGCGCCAGCAGCCAAGATGATCGCTACACCGGGGAGCTGTTTTTT.

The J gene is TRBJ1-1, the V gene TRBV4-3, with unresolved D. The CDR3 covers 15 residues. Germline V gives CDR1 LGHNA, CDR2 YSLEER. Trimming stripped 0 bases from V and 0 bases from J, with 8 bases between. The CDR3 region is CASSQDWAVNTEAFF. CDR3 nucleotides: TGCGCCAGCAGCCAAGATTGGGCAGTGAACACTGAAGCTTTCTTT.

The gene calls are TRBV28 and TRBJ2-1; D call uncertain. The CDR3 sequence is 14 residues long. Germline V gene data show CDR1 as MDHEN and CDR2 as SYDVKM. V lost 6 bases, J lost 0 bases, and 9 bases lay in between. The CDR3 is CASSLDPSYNEQFF. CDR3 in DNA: TGTGCCAGCAGCCTAGATCCCTCCTACAATGAGCAGTTCTTC.

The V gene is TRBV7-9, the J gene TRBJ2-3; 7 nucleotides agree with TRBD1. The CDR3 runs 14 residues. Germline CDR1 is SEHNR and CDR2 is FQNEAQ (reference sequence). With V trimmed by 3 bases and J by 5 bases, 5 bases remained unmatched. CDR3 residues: CASSLGQRQDTQYF. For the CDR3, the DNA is TGTGCCAGCAGCTTGGGACAGAGGCAAGATACGCAGTATTTT.

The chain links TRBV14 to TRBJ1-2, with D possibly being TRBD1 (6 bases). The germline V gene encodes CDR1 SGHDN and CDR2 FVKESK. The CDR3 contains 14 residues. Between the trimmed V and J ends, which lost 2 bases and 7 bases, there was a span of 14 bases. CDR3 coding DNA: TGTGCCAGCAGCCAAAGTGGGGGGCGCGGTGGCTACACCTTC. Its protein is CASSQSGGRGGYTF.

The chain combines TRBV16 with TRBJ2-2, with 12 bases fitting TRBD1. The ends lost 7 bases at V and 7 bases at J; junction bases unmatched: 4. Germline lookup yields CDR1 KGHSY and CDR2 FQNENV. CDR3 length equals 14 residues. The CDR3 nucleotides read TGTGCCAGCACCGGGACAGGGGGCCTCGGGGAGCTGTTTTTT. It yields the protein CASTGTGGLGELFF.

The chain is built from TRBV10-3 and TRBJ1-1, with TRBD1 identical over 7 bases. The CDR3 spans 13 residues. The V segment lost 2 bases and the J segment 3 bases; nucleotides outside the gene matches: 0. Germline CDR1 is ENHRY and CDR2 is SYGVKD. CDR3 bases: TGTGCCATCAGTGAGGACAGGGACACTGAAGCTTTCTTT. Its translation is CAISEDRDTEAFF.

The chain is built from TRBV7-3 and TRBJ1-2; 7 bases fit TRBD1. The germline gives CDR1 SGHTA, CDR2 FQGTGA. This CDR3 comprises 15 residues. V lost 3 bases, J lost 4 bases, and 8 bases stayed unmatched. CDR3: CASSFRQGPAYGYTF. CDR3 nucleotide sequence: TGTGCCAGCAGCTTTCGACAGGGCCCCGCCTATGGCTACACCTTC. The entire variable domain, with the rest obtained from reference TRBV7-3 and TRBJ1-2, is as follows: GAGVSQTPSNKVTEKGKYVELRCDPISGHTALYWYRQSLGQGPEFLIYFQGTGAADDSGLPNDRFFAVRPEGSVSTLKIQRTERGDSAVYLCASSFRQGPAYGYTFGSGTRLTVV.

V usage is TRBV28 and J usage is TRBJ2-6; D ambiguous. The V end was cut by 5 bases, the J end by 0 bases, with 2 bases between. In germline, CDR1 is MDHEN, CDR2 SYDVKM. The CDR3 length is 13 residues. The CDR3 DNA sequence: TGTGCCAGCAGTATCTCTGGGGCCAACGTCCTGACTTTC. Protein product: CASSISGANVLTF.

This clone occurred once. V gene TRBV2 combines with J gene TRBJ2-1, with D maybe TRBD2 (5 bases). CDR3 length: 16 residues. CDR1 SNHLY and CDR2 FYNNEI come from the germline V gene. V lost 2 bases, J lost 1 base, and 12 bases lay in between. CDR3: CASSERADSSYNEQFF. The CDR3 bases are TGTGCCAGCAGTGAAAGGGCGGACTCTTCCTACAATGAGCAGTTCTTC. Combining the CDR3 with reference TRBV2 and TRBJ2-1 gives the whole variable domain EPEVTQTPSHQVTQMGQEVILRCVPISNHLYFYWYRQILGQKVEFLVSFYNNEISEKSEIFDDQFSVERPDGSNFTLKIRSTKLEDSAMYFCASSERADSSYNEQFFGPGTRLTVL.

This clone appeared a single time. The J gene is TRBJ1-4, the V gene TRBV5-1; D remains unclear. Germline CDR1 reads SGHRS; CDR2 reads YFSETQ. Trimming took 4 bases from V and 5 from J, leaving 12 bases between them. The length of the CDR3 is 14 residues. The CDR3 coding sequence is TGCGCCAGCAGCGCCGGGTCCGTGAATGAAAAACTGTTTTTT. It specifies CASSAGSVNEKLFF.

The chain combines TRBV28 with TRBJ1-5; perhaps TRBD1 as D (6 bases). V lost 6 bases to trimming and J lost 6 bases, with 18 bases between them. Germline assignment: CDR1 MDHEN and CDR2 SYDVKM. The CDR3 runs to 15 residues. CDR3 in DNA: TGTGCCAGCAGCCCTAGGGGGGGCATCGGTCAGCCCCAGCATTTT. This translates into CASSPRGGIGQPQHF.

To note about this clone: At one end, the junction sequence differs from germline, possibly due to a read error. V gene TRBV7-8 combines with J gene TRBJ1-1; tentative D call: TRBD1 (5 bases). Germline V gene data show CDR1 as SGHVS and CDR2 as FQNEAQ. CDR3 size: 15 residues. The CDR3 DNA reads TGTGCCAGCAGCTTAGGTTCAGGGACGGACACTGAAGCTTCCTTT. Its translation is CASSLGSGTDTEASF.

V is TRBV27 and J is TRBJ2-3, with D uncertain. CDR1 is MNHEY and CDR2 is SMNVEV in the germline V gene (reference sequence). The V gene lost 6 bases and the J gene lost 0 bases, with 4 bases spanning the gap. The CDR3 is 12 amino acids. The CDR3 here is CASRRSTDTQYF. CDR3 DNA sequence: TGTGCCAGCAGACGTAGCACAGATACGCAGTATTTT.

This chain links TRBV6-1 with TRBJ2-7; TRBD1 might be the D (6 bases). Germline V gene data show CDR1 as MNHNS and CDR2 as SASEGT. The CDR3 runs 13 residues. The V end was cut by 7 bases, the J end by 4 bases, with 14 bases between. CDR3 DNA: TGTGCCAGCACGGACAGCTCTGGGTACGAGCAGTACTTC. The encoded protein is CASTDSSGYEQYF.

As DNA, the CDR3 is TGCGCCAGCAGCTTAGGGGTTGAAGCTTTCTTT. Protein sequence: CASSLGVEAFF. J is TRBJ1-1 and V is TRBV5-1; TRBD1 might be the D (5 bases). The germline V gene encodes CDR1 SGHRS and CDR2 YFSETQ. Trimming removed 2 bases at V and 7 bases at J, with 6 bases between. This CDR3 comprises 11 residues.

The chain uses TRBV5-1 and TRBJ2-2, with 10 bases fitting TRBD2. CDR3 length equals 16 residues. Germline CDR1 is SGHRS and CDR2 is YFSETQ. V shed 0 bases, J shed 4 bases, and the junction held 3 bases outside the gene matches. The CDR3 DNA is TGCGCCAGCAGCTTGGGGCTAGCGGGAGCCACCGGGGAGCTGTTTTTT. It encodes CASSLGLAGATGELFF.